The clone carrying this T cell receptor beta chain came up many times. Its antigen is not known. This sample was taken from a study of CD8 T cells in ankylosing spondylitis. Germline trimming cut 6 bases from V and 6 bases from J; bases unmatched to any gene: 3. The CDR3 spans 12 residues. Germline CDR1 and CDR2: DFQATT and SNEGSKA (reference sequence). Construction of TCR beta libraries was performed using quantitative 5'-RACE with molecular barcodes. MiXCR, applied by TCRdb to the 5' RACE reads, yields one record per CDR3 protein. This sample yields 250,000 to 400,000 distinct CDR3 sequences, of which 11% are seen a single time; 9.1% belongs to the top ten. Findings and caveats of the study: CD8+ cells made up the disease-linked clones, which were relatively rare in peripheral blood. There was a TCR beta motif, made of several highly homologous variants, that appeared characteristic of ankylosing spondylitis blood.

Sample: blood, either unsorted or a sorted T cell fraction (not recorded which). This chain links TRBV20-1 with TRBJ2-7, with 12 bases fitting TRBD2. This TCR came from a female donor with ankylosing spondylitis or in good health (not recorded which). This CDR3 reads CSAPGLAGEQYF. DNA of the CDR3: TGCAGTGCGCCGGGACTAGCGGGCGAGCAGTACTTC.